This T cell receptor beta chain is drawn from a study of radiation and T cells in renal cell carcinoma. General study points: Baseline intratumoral clonotype presence is unknown without pretreatment biopsies.

With regard to this clone: Antigen specificity is unknown.

The time point is: blood 4 weeks post-SBRT, at nephrectomy. As to treatment: 15 Gy SBRT to primary tumor, nephrectomy 4 weeks later. Nephrectomy followed 15 Gy stereotactic body radiation by 4 weeks. Only in-frame clones appear in the TCRdb table, and some are missing; sequencing was by immunoSEQ multiplex PCR. The table has about 140,000 clones, about 86% seen once. The V segment lost 4 bases and the J segment 8 bases; nucleotides outside the gene matches: 8. Per germline, CDR1 SGHVS and CDR2 FQNEAQ. The CDR3 contains 14 residues. This rearrangement joins TRBV7-8 to TRBJ2-1; 7 positions match TRBD1. The source of this sequence is a woman between 45 and 65 years old with renal cell carcinoma. Specimen: blood, collected from a patient whose treatment included radiotherapy and nephrectomy. In DNA form, the CDR3 reads TGTGCCAGCAGCTGGACAGGTCCTGACGATGAGCAGTTCTTC. Protein product: CASSWTGPDDEQFF. Together with reference TRBV7-8 and TRBJ2-1, the CDR3 gives the full variable domain: GAGVSQSPRYKVAKRGQDVALRCDPISGHVSLFWYQQALGQGPEFLTYFQNEAQLDKSGLPSDRFFAERPEGSVSTLKIQRTQQEDSAVYLCASSWTGPDDEQFFGPGTRLTVL.